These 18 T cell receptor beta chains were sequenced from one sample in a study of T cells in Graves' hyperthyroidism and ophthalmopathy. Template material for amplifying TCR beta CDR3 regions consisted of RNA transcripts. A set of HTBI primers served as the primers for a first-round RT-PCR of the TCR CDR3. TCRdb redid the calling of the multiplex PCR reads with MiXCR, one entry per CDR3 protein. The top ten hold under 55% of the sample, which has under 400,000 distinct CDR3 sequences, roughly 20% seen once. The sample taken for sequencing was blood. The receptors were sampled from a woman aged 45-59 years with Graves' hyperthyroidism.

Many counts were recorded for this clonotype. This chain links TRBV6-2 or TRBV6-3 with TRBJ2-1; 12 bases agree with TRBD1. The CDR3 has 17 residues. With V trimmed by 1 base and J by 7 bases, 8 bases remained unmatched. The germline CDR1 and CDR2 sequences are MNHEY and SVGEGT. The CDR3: CASSYFLGTGGNNEQFF. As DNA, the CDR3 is TGTGCCAGCAGTTACTTTCTCGGGACAGGGGGCAATAATGAGCAGTTCTTC.

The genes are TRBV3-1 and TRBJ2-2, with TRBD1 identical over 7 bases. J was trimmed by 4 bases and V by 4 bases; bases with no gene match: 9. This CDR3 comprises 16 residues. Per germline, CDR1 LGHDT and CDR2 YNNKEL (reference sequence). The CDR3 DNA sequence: TGTGCCAGCAGCCCTCGTACAGGGGTGGGCACCGGGGAGCTGTTTTTT. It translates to CASSPRTGVGTGELFF.

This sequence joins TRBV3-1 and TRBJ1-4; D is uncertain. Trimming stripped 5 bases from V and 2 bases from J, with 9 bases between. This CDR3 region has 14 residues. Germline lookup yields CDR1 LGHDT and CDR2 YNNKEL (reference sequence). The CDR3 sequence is CASSLYSTNEKLFF. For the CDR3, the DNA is TGTGCCAGCAGCTTATACAGTACTAATGAAAAACTGTTTTTT. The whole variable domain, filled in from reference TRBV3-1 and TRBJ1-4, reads DTAVSQTPKYLVTQMGNDKSIKCEQNLGHDTMYWYKQDSKKFLKIMFSYNNKELIINETVPNRFSPKSPDKAHLNLHINSLELGDSAVYFCASSLYSTNEKLFFGSGTQLSVL.

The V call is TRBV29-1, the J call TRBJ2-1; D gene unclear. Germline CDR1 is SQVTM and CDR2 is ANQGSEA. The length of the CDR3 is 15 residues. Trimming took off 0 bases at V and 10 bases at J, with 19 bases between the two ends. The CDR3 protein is CSVEDLGSVYREQFF. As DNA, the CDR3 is TGCAGCGTTGAAGATCTGGGGTCGGTTTATCGCGAGCAGTTCTTC.

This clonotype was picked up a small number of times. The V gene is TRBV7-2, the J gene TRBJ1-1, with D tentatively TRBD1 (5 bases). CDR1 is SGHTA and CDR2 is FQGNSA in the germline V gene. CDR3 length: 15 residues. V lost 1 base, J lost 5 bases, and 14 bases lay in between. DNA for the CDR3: TGTGCCAGCAGCTTAGGATGGGGCAGGGATACTGAAGCTTTCTTT. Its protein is CASSLGWGRDTEAFF.

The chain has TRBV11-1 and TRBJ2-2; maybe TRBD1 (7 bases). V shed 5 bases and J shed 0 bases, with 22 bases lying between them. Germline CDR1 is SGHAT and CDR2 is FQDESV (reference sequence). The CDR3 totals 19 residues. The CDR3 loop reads CASSRFGGQQLPNTGELFF. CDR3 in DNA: TGTGCCAGCAGCCGGTTCGGGGGACAGCAGCTACCGAACACCGGGGAGCTGTTTTTT.

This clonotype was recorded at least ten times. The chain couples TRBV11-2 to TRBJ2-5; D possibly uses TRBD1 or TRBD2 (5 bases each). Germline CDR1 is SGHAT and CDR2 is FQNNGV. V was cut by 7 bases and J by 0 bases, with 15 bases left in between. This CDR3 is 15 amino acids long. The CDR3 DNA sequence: TGTGCCAGCACCACCCGGTGGGGGAACCAAGAGACCCAGTACTTC. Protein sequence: CASTTRWGNQETQYF.

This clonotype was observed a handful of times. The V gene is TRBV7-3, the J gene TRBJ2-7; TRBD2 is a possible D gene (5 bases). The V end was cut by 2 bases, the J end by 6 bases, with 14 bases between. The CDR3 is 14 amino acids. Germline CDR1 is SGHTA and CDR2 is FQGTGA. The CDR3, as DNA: TGTGCCAGCAGCTTATTGAATAGTGGGAGCGAGCAGTACTTC. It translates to CASSLLNSGSEQYF.

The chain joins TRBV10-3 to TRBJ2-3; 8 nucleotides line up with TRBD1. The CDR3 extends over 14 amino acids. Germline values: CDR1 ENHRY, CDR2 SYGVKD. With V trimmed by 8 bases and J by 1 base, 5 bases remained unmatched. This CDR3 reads CAIGAGGGTDTQYF. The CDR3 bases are TGTGCCATCGGAGCAGGGGGCGGCACAGATACGCAGTATTTT.

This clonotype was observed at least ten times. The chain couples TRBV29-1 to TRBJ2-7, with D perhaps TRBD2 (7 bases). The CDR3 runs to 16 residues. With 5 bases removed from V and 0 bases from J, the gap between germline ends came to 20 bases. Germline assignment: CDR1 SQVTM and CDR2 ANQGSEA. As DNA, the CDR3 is TGCAGCGTTTGCGGGAGAGGGGGAGGGGACTCCTACGAGCAGTACTTC. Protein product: CSVCGRGGGDSYEQYF.

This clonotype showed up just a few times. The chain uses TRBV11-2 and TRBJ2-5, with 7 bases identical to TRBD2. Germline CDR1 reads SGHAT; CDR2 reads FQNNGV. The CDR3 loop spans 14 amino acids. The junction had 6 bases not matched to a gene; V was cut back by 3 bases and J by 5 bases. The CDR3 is CASSLTAGVETQYF. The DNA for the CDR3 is TGTGCCAGCAGCTTGACGGCGGGAGTGGAGACCCAGTACTTC.

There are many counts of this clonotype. This chain's CDR3 is CASSPTEDTGELFF. As DNA, the CDR3 is TGTGCCAGCTCACCGACAGAGGACACCGGGGAGCTGTTTTTT. The chain is built from TRBV18 and TRBJ2-2; D is perhaps TRBD1 (5 bases). Germline assignment: CDR1 KGHSH and CDR2 LQKENI. This CDR3 is built from 14 residues. Trimming removed 3 bases from V and 3 bases from J, with 8 bases in between.

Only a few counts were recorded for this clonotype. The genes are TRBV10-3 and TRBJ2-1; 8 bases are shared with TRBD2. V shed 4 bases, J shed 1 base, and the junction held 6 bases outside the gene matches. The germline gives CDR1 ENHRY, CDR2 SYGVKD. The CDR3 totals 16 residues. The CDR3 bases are TGTGCCATCAGTGGGAGCGGGGGTGCATCCTACAATGAGCAGTTCTTC. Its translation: CAISGSGGASYNEQFF.

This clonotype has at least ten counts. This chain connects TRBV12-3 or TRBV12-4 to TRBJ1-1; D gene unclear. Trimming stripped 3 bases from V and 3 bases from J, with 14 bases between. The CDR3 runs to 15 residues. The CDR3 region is CASSFGDLSYTEAFF. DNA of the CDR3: TGTGCCAGCAGTTTCGGGGATCTCTCTTACACTGAAGCTTTCTTT.

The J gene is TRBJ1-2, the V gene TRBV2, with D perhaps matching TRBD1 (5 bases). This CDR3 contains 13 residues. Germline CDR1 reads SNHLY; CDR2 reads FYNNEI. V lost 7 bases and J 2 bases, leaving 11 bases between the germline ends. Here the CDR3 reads CASKLGVNYGYTF. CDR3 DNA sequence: TGTGCCAGCAAGCTGGGGGTGAACTATGGCTACACCTTC.

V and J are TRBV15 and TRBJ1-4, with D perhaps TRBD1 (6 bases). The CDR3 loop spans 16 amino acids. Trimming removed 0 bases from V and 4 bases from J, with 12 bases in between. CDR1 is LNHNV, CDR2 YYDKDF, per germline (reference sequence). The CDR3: CATSREWGAYNEKLFF. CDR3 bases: TGTGCCACCAGCAGAGAATGGGGGGCCTATAATGAAAAACTGTTTTTT.

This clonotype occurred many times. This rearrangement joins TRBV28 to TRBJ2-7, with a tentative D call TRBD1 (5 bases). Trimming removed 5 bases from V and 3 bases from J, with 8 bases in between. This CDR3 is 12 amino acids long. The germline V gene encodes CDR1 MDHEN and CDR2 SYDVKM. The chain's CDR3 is CASSRGYYEQYF. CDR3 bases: TGTGCCAGCAGTAGGGGATACTACGAGCAGTACTTC.

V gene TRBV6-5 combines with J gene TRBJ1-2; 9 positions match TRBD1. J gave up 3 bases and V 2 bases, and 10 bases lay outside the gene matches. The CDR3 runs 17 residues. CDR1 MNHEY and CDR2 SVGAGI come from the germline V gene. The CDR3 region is CASSYPTGGSPYYGYTF. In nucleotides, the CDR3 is TGTGCCAGCAGTTACCCGACAGGGGGTTCTCCGTACTATGGCTACACCTTC.